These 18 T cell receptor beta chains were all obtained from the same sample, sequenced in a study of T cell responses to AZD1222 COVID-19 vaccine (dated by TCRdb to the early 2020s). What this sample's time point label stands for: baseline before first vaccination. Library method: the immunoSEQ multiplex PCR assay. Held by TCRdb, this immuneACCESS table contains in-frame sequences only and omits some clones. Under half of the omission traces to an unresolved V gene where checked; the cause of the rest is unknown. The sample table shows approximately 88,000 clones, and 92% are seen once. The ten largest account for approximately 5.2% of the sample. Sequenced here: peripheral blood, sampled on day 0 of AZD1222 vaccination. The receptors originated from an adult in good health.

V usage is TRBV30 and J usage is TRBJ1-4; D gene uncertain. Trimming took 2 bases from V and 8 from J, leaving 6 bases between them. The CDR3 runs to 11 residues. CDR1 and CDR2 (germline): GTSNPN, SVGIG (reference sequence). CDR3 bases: TGTGCCTGGAGTTCAAAGGAAAAACTGTTTTTT. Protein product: CAWSSKEKLFF.

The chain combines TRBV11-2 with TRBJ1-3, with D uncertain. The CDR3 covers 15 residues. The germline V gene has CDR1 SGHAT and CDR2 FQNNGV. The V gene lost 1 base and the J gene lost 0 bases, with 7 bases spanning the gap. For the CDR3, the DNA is TGTGCCAGCAGCTTAGGCAGGAGCTCTGGAAACACCATATATTTT. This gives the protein CASSLGRSSGNTIYF.

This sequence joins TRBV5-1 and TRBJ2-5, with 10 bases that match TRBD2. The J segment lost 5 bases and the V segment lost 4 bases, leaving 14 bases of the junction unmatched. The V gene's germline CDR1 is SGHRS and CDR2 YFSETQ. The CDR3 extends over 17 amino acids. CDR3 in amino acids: CASSPTGASGSQETQYF. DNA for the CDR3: TGCGCCAGCAGCCCGACCGGGGCTAGCGGGAGCCAGGAGACCCAGTACTTC. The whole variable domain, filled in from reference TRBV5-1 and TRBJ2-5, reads KAGVTQTPRYLIKTRGQQVTLSCSPISGHRSVSWYQQTPGQGLQFLFEYFSETQRNKGNFPGRFSGRQFSNSRSEMNVSTLELGDSALYLCASSPTGASGSQETQYFGPGTRLLVL.

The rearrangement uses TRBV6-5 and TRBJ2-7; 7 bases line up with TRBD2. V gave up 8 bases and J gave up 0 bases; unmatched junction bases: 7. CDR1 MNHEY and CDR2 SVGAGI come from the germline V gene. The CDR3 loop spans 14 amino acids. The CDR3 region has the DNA TGTGCCAGCTTAGCCGGGGGGAGCTCCTACGAGCAGTACTTC. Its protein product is CASLAGGSSYEQYF.

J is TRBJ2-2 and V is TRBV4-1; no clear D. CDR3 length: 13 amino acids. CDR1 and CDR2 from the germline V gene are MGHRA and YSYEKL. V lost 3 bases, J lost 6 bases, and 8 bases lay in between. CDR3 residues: CASSQVAAGELFF. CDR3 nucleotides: TGCGCCAGCAGCCAGGTAGCCGCCGGGGAGCTGTTTTTT.

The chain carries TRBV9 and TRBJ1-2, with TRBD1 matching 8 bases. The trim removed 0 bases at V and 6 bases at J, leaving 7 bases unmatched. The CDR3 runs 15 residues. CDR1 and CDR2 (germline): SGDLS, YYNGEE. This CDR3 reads CASSVGTGGYDGYTF. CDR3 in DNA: TGTGCCAGCAGCGTAGGTACAGGGGGTTACGATGGCTACACCTTC.

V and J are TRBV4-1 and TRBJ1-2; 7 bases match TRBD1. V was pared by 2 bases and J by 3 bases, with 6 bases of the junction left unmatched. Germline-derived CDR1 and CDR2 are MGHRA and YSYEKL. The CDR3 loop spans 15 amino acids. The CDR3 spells CASSQISGTDYGYTF. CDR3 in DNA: TGCGCCAGCAGCCAAATCTCCGGGACAGACTATGGCTACACCTTC.

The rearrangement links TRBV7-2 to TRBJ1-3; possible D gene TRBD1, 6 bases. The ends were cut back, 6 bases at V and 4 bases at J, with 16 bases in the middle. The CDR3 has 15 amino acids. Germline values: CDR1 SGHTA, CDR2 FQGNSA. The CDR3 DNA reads TGTGCCAGCAGTGCCGGGGACACTTCCGGAAACACCATATATTTT. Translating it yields CASSAGDTSGNTIYF. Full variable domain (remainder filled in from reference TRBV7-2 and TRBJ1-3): GAGVSQSPSNKVTEKGKDVELRCDPISGHTALYWYRQSLGQGLEFLIYFQGNSAPDKSGLPSDRFSAERTGGSVSTLTIQRTQQEDSAVYLCASSAGDTSGNTIYFGEGSWLTVV.

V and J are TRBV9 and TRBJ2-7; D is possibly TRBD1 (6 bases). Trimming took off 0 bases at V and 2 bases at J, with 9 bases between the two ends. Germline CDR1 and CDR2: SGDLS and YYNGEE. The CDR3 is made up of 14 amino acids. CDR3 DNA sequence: TGTGCCAGCAGCGTAGTAAGGGACACCTACGAGCAGTACTTC. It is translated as CASSVVRDTYEQYF.

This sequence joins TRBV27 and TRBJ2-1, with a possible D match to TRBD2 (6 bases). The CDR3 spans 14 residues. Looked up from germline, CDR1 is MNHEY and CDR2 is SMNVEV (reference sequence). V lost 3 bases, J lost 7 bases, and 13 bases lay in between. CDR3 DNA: TGTGCCAGCAGTTTGTTGACTAGGGCGAATGAGCAGTTCTTC. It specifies CASSLLTRANEQFF.

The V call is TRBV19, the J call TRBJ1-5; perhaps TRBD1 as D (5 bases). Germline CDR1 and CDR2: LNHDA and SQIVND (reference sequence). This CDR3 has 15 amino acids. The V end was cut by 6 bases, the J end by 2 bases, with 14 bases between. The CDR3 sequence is CASSSDGRGNQPQHF. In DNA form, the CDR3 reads TGTGCCAGTAGCTCGGACGGCAGGGGCAATCAGCCCCAGCATTTT.

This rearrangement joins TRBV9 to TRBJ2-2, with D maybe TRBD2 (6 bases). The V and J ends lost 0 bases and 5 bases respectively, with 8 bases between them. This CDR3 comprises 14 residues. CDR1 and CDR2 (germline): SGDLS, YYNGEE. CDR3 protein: CASSVGGRTGELFF. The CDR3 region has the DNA TGTGCCAGCAGCGTAGGGGGGAGGACCGGGGAGCTGTTTTTT.

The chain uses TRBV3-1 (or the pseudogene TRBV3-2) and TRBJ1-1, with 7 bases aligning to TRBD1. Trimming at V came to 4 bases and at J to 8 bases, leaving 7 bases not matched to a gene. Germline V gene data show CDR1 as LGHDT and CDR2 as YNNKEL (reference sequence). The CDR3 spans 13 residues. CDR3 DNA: TGTGCCAGCAGCCGGACAGGACCGTTGGAAGCTTTCTTT. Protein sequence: CASSRTGPLEAFF.

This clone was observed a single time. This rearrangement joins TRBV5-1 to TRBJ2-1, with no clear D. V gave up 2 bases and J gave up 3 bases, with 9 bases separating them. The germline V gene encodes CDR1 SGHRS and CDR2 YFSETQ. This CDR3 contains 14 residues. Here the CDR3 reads CASSLSANYNEQFF. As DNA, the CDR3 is TGCGCCAGCAGCTTAAGTGCCAACTACAATGAGCAGTTCTTC.

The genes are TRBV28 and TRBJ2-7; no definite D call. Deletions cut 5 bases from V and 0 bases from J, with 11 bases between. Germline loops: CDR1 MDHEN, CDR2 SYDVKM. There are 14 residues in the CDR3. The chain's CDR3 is CASSGVRSSYEQYF. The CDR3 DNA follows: TGTGCCAGCAGTGGGGTCCGAAGCTCCTACGAGCAGTACTTC.

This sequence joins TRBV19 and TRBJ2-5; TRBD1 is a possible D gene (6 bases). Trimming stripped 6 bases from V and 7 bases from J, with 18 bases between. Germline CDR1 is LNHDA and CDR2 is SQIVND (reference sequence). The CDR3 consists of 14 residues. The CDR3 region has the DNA TGTGCCAGTAGGAGACGGGACAATTTGGGGACCCAGTACTTC. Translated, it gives CASRRRDNLGTQYF.

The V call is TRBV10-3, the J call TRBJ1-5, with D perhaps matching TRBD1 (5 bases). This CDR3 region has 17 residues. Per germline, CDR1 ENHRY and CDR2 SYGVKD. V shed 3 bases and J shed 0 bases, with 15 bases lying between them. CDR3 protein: CAISDPSGGNSNQPQHF. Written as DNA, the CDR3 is TGTGCCATCAGTGATCCAAGTGGGGGAAATAGCAATCAGCCCCAGCATTTT.

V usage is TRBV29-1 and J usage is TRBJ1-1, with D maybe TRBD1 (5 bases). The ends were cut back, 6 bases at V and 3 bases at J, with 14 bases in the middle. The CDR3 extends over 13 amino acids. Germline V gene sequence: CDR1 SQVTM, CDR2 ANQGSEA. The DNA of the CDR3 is TGCAGCGTACTAAAGGTACAGGACACTGAAGCTTTCTTT. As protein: CSVLKVQDTEAFF.